This T cell receptor beta chain appears in the sequencing data of a study of T-cell reconstitution after alpha-beta-depleted transplantation in children. The CDR3 is 14 amino acids. V lost 0 bases and J 6 bases, leaving 11 bases between the germline ends. Germline V gene lookup returns CDR1 SGHVS and CDR2 FQNEAQ. On this clonotype: Being one base from a much bigger clone, this may be a read error.

Library preparation (for TCRbeta) was performed with unique molecular identifiers. TCRdb re-analysed the PCR reads in MiXCR, keeping a single row per CDR3 protein. The sample yields about 360,000 distinct CDR3 sequences, roughly 15% seen once. The gene calls are TRBV7-8 and TRBJ2-5; D not resolved. The receptor was derived from a human donor who donated a stem cell graft to a child with Fanconi anemia. The material sequenced was PBMCs, taken from the stem cell graft. As DNA, the CDR3 is TGTGCCAGCAGCTTAGCTGGGGTACAAAAGACCCAGTACTTC. Translating it yields CASSLAGVQKTQYF.